A selection of T cell receptor beta chains follows, all from one sample in a study of identical twins. TCRdb called the 5' RACE reads again in MiXCR, with one record for every CDR3 protein. The sample holds 450,000 or so distinct CDR3 sequences, 12% to 15% seen once. This sample was shared with a second study, whose subject was yellow fever vaccine responses in identical twins.

Sequenced sample: CD4+ T cells sorted from blood. These receptors were collected from a woman aged 18-29 years in good health. Each CDR3 is given with its conserved first and last residue. Each record gives: CDR3 length, J gene, D gene, V gene, clone size, CDR3 DNA, CDR3 protein. A D gene is named only where the DNA matches it firmly. Size is stated for part of the rows, as once, few or many counts, or as a class when the clone is expanded.

>17|TRBJ2-7|-|TRBV5-1|few
TGCGCCAGCAGCCTTTTTCCACGGAGCCAGGGTGGATACGAGCAGTACTTC
CASSLFPRSQGGYEQYF
>17|TRBJ2-7|-|TRBV12-3/TRBV12-4|many
TGTGCCAGCAGTTTAGGTGGGGCCATCGTTAGCTCCTACGAGCAGTACTTC
CASSLGGAIVSSYEQYF
>16|TRBJ2-7|TRBD2|TRBV7-9|few
TGTGCCAGCAGCTTAGGGACTAGCGGGAGTACCTACGAGCAGTACTTC
CASSLGTSGSTYEQYF
>14|TRBJ2-7|-|TRBV9|few
TGTGCCAGCAGCGCGAGGGTTCCCTCCTACGAGCAGTACTTC
CASSARVPSYEQYF
>19|TRBJ2-3|TRBD2|TRBV25-1|many
TGTGCCAGCAGTGAATACGGAGTTCTAGCGGGCAGCGGCACAGATACGCAGTATTTT
CASSEYGVLAGSGTDTQYF
>13|TRBJ2-7|-|TRBV12-3/TRBV12-4|few
TGTGCCAGCAGCCGCGACAGGCACTACGAGCAGTACTTC
CASSRDRHYEQYF
>14|TRBJ2-7|-|TRBV5-6|few
TGTGCCAGCACCAGGACGCCTTCTTCCTACGAGCAGTACTTC
CASTRTPSSYEQYF
>15|TRBJ2-5|TRBD2|TRBV27|few
TGTGCCAGCAGTCGGGGGCCTCTAGCGGGAGAGACCCAGTACTTC
CASSRGPLAGETQYF
>17|TRBJ1-5|TRBD1|TRBV6-5|few
TGTGCCAGCAGTTACTCGTTGGGACAGGGCTCGGATCAGCCCCAGCATTTT
CASSYSLGQGSDQPQHF
>15|TRBJ2-1|TRBD1|TRBV7-8|many
TGTGCCAGCAGCCGGGGACAGAGCTCCTACAATGAGCAGTTCTTC
CASSRGQSSYNEQFF
>14|TRBJ2-5|-|TRBV27|-
TGTGCCAGCAGTTACCGGACAGTCCAAGAGACCCAGTACTTC
CASSYRTVQETQYF
>15|TRBJ1-6|-|TRBV20-1|few
TGCAGTGCTAGCGGCTCAGGCTCCTATAATTCACCCCTCCACTTT
CSASGSGSYNSPLHF
>14|TRBJ1-2|-|TRBV3-1|-
TGTGCCAGCAGCCGGATACGGGACGGCTATGGCTACACCTTC
CASSRIRDGYGYTF
>17|TRBJ1-4|-|TRBV12-3/TRBV12-4|-
TGTGCCAGCAGTTTATTGAGAGGCAGGGCGTTAAATGAAAAACTGTTTTTT
CASSLLRGRALNEKLFF
>14|TRBJ2-7|-|TRBV7-2|few
TGTGCCAGCAGCTTAGCTTCAGGGGGGTCGGAGCAGTACTTC
CASSLASGGSEQYF
>16|TRBJ2-7|TRBD2|TRBV7-8|-
TGTGCCAGCAGCTTAGGGCGGCTAGCGGGTTCCTACGAGCAGTACTTC
CASSLGRLAGSYEQYF
>16|TRBJ2-2|TRBD1|TRBV29-1|many
TGCAGCGCCAAGCGAACCGGGACAGGGTGGCCCGGGGAGCTGTTTTTT
CSAKRTGTGWPGELFF
>13|TRBJ2-7|TRBD2|TRBV15|-
TGTGCCACCAGCAGAGATCAGGTTAGCGGGAAGGTGTTC
CATSRDQVSGKVF
>16|TRBJ2-6|-|TRBV27|few
TGTGCCAGCAGCCGGCTTACTGGCTCTGGGGCCAACGTCCTGACTTTC
CASSRLTGSGANVLTF
>14|TRBJ2-5|TRBD1|TRBV29-1|-
TGCAGCGCCCGACCCGGGACAGCAGGAGAGACCCAGTACTTC
CSARPGTAGETQYF
>15|TRBJ2-7|TRBD1|TRBV5-6|-
TGTGCCAGCGGATTTCCGACCGGGACAGGGAGCGAGCAGTACTTC
CASGFPTGTGSEQYF
>15|TRBJ1-2|-|TRBV6-5|many
TGTGCCAGCAGTTCCTATGGGGAGCAAAACTATGGCTACACCTTC
CASSSYGEQNYGYTF
>15|TRBJ2-7|TRBD2|TRBV7-2|few
TGTGCCAGCAGCGGAAGTGGCGGGGGGCCATACGAGCAGTACTTC
CASSGSGGGPYEQYF
>15|TRBJ1-4|-|TRBV6-1|-
TGTGCCAGCACTCCAGGTGGACAGCTAAATGAAAAACTGTTTTTT
CASTPGGQLNEKLFF
>14|TRBJ1-5|-|TRBV6-1|-
TGTGCCAGCAGTAAAGAGGGGACCCATCAGCCCCAGCATTTT
CASSKEGTHQPQHF
>12|TRBJ2-7|-|TRBV27|-
TGTGCCAGCAGAGGGATCAGCGCCGAGCAGTACTTC
CASRGISAEQYF
>13|TRBJ2-7|-|TRBV20-1|-
TGCAGTGCTAGGGATCTAGACAGCTACGAGCAGTACTTC
CSARDLDSYEQYF
>18|TRBJ2-1|TRBD2|TRBV5-1|-
TGCGCCAGCAGCACAACCCCAAGGCTAGCGGGGAAGAGCAATGAGCAGTTCTTC
CASSTTPRLAGKSNEQFF
>16|TRBJ2-3|TRBD2|TRBV30|few
TGTGCCTGGGGGGGTACTAGCGGACGAGTCACAGATACGCAGTATTTT
CAWGGTSGRVTDTQYF
>18|TRBJ2-3|TRBD1|TRBV11-2|few
TGTGCCAGCAGCTTTTTAAGGCCGGGACAGGGATACACAGATACGCAGTATTTT
CASSFLRPGQGYTDTQYF
>13|TRBJ2-5|-|TRBV29-1|many
TGCAGCGTTGAACCTGGGAGGCGGGAGACCCAGTACTTC
CSVEPGRRETQYF
>19|TRBJ2-7|TRBD2|TRBV3-1|-
TGTGCCAGCAGCAACAGGGAAAGGACCCCTCTAGCGGGGTCCTACGAGCAGTACTTC
CASSNRERTPLAGSYEQYF
>17|TRBJ2-5|TRBD2|TRBV20-1|-
TGCAGTGCTAGAGACCCAAATGCTAGGACTAGGCAAGAGACCCAGTACTTC
CSARDPNARTRQETQYF